What follows is one T cell receptor (beta chain) and its context. Antigen: not known. TCRdb re-called the 5' RACE reads and shows each CDR3 protein once, DNA omitted. The sample includes over 150,000 distinct CDR3 sequences. In germline, CDR1 is WNHNN, CDR2 SYGVQD (reference sequence). The CDR3 extends over 14 amino acids. This sample is part of a study of T cells expressing NK-cell markers. Study-wide results and caveats: Whether expanded NKG2C+ T cell clones recognized HCMV stayed uncertain.

Sequenced sample: blood T cells: a sorted CD56 or NKG2C T cell subset, CD4+ or CD8+ T cells, or bulk PBMC T cells (not recorded which). The clonotype comes from a woman aged 45-59 years in good health. The chain employs TRBV10-1 and TRBJ2-1; TCRdb picks TRBD2, but there is no DNA to check that call. The CDR3 here is CASSAGSADNEQFF.